This T cell receptor beta chain was sequenced during a study of T cells in Graves' hyperthyroidism and ophthalmopathy (dated by TCRdb to between 2017 and 2020). Study-level background: Peripheral blood was collected at initial diagnosis, before any treatment. Whether ophthalmopathy could be predicted prospectively was tested in an independent validation cohort made up of fewer than 20 hyperthyroidism patients plus 17 patients who later progressed to ophthalmopathy. In addition, the study compared T-cell repertoires in thyroid tissue and in blood from six Graves' hyperthyroidism patients. The paper reports TCR Vbeta CDR3 sequencing of over 130 peripheral blood samples: under 45 ophthalmopathy, some 80 hyperthyroidism and approximately 17 progressor patients. A discovery cohort of approximately 100 patients, about 44 with Graves' ophthalmopathy and 55 to 60 with stable Graves' hyperthyroidism, was used to find distinguishing TCR V-J signatures. The 85 to 100 discovery patients were randomly split 7:3 into training and test sets. After blood sampling, hyperthyroidism patients were treated with methimazole at a starting dose of 30 mg daily, and ophthalmopathy patients were treated with high-dose intravenous methylprednisolone. The paper as a whole reports these results and caveats: A 13 V-J signature model separated ophthalmopathy from stable hyperthyroidism, with roughly 88% sensitivity and 81.08% specificity in cross-validation and 80%/75% in testing. During validation, the model predicted progression to ophthalmopathy a median of approximately six months ahead of onset, with approximately 70% sensitivity and around 72% specificity. Most expanded thyroid clonotypes (frequency above 0.001) were also detected in blood, suggesting blood repertoires may reflect thyroid immune responses. Sample size was not statistically predetermined, and investigators were not blinded to group allocation.

Taken from the germline V gene, the CDR1 and CDR2 loops are MNHEY and SVGAGI. From its cysteine to its phenylalanine, the CDR3 spans 13 amino acids. Only the CDR3 DNA stays, 39 bases, in frame from base 1. V loses 2 bases of germline sequence and J loses 9 bases, and the interval between the two ends is 11 bases. Comment on this clonotype: Which antigen it targets is not known. The record has no base qualities; no much larger clone is one base away.

TCR beta CDR3 regions were amplified from RNA transcripts. For the first round of RT-PCR on the TCR CDR3, the HTBI primer set was used together with the Qiagen OneStep RT-PCR kit. A second multiplex PCR round built the libraries, followed by size selection and purification. Paired-end sequencing of the libraries was performed with 100 bp reads on an Illumina HiSeq2000. In the source study's methods: SOAPnuke was used to process the raw data, with reads discarded if the reads contained adapters or uncalled bases, had a mean Phred below 15, or lacked an exact constant-primer or identifier match. High-quality paired reads were merged with COPE v1.2.5, and unique nucleotide sequences were defined as clonotypes. MiTCR v1.1 was used to align clonotypes to the IMGT TRBV, TRBD and TRBJ reference segments. Only V-J combinations with frequency above 0.0001, covering approximately 99% of repertoires, were analysed. A TCS score was defined as the ratio of F50 (clonal expansion) to E x V (chaos), with BLOSUM62-based TCRdist applied between CDR3 peptides within each V-J. Welch's t-statistics and random forest reduced some 510 V-J features to 10 to 15, which were used in a naive Bayes classifier (R e1071). TCRdb reprocessing: public reads trimmed at Q25 with fastp, clones called with MiXCR, in-frame beta chains kept. For every CDR3 protein sequence, its rows merge into one entry that carries the most common genes and DNA. TCRdb's processing, not the authors' own work, is the source of the V and J calls. Across this sample there are hundreds of thousands of distinct CDR3 sequences, with 15% to 20% seen only once. The ten largest clonotypes hold 15% to 20% of the sample.

Hyperthyroidism patients were newly diagnosed, had a disease duration of under 2 months, and were aged 18 to 65 years. Any patient with an uncontrolled infection, another autoimmune disease, pregnancy or lactation was excluded. Diagnoses relied on clinical symptoms, serum thyroxine and TRAb, thyroid ultrasound and orbital computed tomography. For progressor patients, blood was drawn at the first diagnosis of hyperthyroidism, before any ophthalmopathy symptoms had appeared. PBMCs were isolated from 10 ml of fresh peripheral blood by Ficoll-Paque density gradient centrifugation. Progressor patients were defined as those initially diagnosed with Graves' hyperthyroidism in whom ophthalmopathy developed during follow-up. Total RNA was extracted with Trizol reagent, and quality was checked on an Agilent 2100 Bioanalyzer.

Input material: blood. The chain links TRBV6-5 with TRBJ2-1, with no confidently assigned D gene. The sequence derives from a woman aged 45-59 years with Graves' hyperthyroidism that later progressed to Graves' ophthalmopathy. This receptor carries the CDR3 CASSYAGFGEQFF. The sequence in DNA is TGTGCCAGCAGTTACGCAGGCTTCGGTGAGCAGTTCTTC.